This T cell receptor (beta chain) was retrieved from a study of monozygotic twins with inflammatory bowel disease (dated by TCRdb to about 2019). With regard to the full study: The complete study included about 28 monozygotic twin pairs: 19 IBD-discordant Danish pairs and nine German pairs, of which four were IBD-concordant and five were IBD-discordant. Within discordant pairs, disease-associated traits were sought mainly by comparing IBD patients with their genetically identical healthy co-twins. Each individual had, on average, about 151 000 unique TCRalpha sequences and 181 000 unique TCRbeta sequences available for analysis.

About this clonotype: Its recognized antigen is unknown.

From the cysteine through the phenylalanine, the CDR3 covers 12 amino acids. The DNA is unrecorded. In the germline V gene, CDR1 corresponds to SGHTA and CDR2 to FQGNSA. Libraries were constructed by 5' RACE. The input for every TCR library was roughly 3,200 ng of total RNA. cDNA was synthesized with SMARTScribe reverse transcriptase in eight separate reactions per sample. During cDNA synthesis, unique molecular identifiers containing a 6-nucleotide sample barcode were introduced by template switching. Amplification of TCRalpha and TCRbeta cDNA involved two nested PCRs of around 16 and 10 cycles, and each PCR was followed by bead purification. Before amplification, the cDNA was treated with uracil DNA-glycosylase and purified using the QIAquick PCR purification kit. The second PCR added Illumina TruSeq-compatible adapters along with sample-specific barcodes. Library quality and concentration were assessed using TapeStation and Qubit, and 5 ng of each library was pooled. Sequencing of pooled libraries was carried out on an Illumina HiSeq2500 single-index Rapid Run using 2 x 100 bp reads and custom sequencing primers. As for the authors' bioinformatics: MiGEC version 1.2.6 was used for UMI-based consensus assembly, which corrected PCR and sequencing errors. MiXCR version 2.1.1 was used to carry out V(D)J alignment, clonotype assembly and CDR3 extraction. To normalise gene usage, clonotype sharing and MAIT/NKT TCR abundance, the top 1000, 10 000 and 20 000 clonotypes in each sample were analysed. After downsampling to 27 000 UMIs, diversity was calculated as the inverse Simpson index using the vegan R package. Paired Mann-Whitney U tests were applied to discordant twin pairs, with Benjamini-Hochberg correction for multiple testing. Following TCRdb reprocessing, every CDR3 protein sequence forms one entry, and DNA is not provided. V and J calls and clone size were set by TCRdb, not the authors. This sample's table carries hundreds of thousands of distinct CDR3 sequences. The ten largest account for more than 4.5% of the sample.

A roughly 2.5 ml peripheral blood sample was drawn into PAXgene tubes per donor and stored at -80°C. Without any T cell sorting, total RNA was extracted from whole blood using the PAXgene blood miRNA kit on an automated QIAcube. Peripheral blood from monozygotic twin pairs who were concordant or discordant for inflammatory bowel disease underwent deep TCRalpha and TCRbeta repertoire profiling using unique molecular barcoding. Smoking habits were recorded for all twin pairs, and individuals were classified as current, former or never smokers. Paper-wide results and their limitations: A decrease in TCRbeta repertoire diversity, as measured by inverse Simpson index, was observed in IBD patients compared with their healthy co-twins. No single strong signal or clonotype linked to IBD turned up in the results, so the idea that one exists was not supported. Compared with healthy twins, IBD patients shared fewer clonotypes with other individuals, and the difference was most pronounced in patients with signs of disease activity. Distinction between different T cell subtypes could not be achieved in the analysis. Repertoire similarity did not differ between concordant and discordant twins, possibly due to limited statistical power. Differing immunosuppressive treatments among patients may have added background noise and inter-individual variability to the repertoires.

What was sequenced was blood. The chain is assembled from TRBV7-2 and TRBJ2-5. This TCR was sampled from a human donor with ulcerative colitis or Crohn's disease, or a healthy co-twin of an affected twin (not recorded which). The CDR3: CASSYRQETQYF.